The next 5 T cell receptor beta chains were all read from a single sample in a study of shared clonotypes between healthy human individuals. Generated by immunoSEQ multiplex PCR, the TCRdb table keeps only in-frame clones and is missing some. The sample shows about 480,000 clones, 75% to 80% of them seen only once. The specimen was PBMCs. These receptors were collected from a woman in her 40s in good health. Some clones in this sample may be carry-over from other donors' samples.

This sequence joins TRBV28 and TRBJ1-6; D not resolved. The ends were cut back, 2 bases at V and 9 bases at J, with 11 bases in the middle. The CDR3 extends over 14 amino acids. Per germline, CDR1 MDHEN and CDR2 SYDVKM. The CDR3 sequence is CASSLGRSGSPLHF. The CDR3 DNA sequence: TGTGCCAGCAGTTTAGGAAGGAGCGGTTCACCCCTCCACTTT.

A remark on this clone: A far larger clone is one base from this, pointing to a likely read error. Within the sample, other DNA sequences also encode this same CDR3. J is TRBJ1-5 and V is TRBV7-9; D remains unclear. Germline CDR1 SEHNR, CDR2 FQNEAQ (reference sequence). CDR3 length: 13 residues. Trimming took 3 bases from V and 3 from J, leaving 6 bases between them. CDR3 sequence: CASSLDTNQPQHF. The CDR3 DNA is TGTGCCAGCAGCTTGGATACCAATCAGCCCCAGCATTTT.

This chain connects TRBV29-1 to TRBJ2-7; the D gene is possibly TRBD2 (6 bases). Trimming left V 5 bases short and J 2 bases short, with 19 bases between. There are 15 residues in the CDR3. CDR1 and CDR2 (germline): SQVTM, ANQGSEA. The CDR3 reads CSVTTYGTPTYEQYF. In DNA form, the CDR3 reads TGCAGCGTTACCACTTACGGGACTCCGACCTACGAGCAGTACTTC.

In nucleotides, the CDR3 is TGTGCCAGCAGCTTAGCGCCGGGCACTGAAGCTTTCTTT. Translation gives CASSLAPGTEAFF. The rearrangement uses TRBV7-8 and TRBJ1-1; D gene unclear. This CDR3 region has 13 residues. Germline V lookup: CDR1 SGHVS, CDR2 FQNEAQ. The V end lost 0 bases, the J end lost 4 bases, and 6 bases lay between the germline ends.

CDR3 protein: CASSLAGGRSGELFF. In DNA, the CDR3 is TGTGCCAGCAGTTTAGCGGGAGGGCGGAGCGGGGAGCTGTTTTTT. The chain employs TRBV6-1 and TRBJ2-2, with TRBD2 matching 11 bases. The CDR3 is made up of 15 amino acids. The J segment lost 7 bases and the V segment lost 5 bases, leaving 6 bases of the junction unmatched. Germline CDR1 is MNHNS and CDR2 is SASEGT.